What follows describes a single T cell receptor beta chain. Germline-derived CDR1 and CDR2 are GTSNPN and SVGIG (reference sequence). The CDR3 is 15 residues long. Trimming took off 0 bases at V and 0 bases at J, with 10 bases between the two ends. This sample is part of a study of human thymus T cells. Thymic resections from corrective heart surgery supplied the tissue. Assay used: immunoSEQ multiplex PCR; TCRdb lists only in-frame clones, some missing. The top ten hold about 0.032% of the sample, which has tens of thousands of clones, 95% seen once. The TCR originated in a girl less than two years old with a congenital heart defect but otherwise immunologically healthy. Material for sequencing was thymus tissue. The chain recombines TRBV30 with TRBJ2-3; tentative D call: TRBD1 (5 bases). The CDR3 sequence is CAWSVQVGSTDTQYF. CDR3 bases: TGTGCCTGGAGTGTACAGGTTGGGAGCACAGATACGCAGTATTTT. Full variable domain (outside the CDR3, taken from reference TRBV30 and TRBJ2-3): SQTIHQWPATLVQPVGSPLSLECTVEGTSNPNLYWYRQAAGRGLQLLFYSVGIGQISSEVPQNLSASRPQDRQFILSSKKLLLSDSGFYLCAWSVQVGSTDTQYFGPGTRLTVL.